One and the same sample provided the 22 T cell receptor beta chains below, sequenced in a study of blood T cell repertoires in COVID-19. Some clones are missing from TCRdb's copy, which holds only in-frame ones; the method was immunoSEQ multiplex PCR. This sample has 65,000 to 90,000 clones; 88% occur once, and the top ten carry under 6%. Specimen: peripheral blood. All receptors come from a human donor in a cohort sampled during active COVID-19.

A few counts support this clone. The sample carries other DNA sequences with the same CDR3. The gene calls are TRBV5-1 and TRBJ1-1; D perhaps matches TRBD1 (6 bases). This CDR3 region has 13 residues. V was pared by 3 bases and J by 1 base, with 7 bases between. Germline V gene lookup returns CDR1 SGHRS and CDR2 YFSETQ. CDR3 DNA: TGCGCCAGCAGCTCGACAGGGAACACTGAAGCTTTCTTT. Its protein product is CASSSTGNTEAFF.

This sequence joins TRBV7-3 and TRBJ2-3, with 10 positions matching TRBD1. The V and J ends lost 1 base and 2 bases, in that order; junction bases with no gene match: 9. The length of the CDR3 is 18 residues. Germline V gene lookup returns CDR1 SGHTA and CDR2 FQGTGA. The chain's CDR3 is CASSLRAVGTGDTDTQYF. The CDR3 nucleotides read TGTGCCAGCAGCTTAAGAGCAGTAGGGACAGGGGACACAGATACGCAGTATTTT.

The chain has TRBV25-1 and TRBJ2-7; tentative D call: TRBD1 (6 bases). The germline V gene encodes CDR1 MGHDK and CDR2 SYGVNS. This CDR3 is 14 amino acids long. V lost 1 base, J lost 3 bases, and 10 bases lay in between. CDR3 residues: CASSESVRGYEQYF. CDR3 DNA sequence: TGTGCCAGCAGTGAATCTGTCAGGGGCTACGAGCAGTACTTC.

CDR3 nucleotide sequence: TGTGCCAGCAGGTCGGACAATAGACAAGAGACCCAGTACTTC. Amino acid sequence: CASRSDNRQETQYF. The chain combines TRBV9 with TRBJ2-5, with D possibly being TRBD1 (5 bases). The CDR3 sequence is 14 residues long. V lost 5 bases to trimming and J lost 2 bases, with 13 bases between them. Germline V CDR1 and CDR2: SGDLS, YYNGEE.

The V call is TRBV19, the J call TRBJ1-3; 7 bases are shared with TRBD1. The germline V gene encodes CDR1 LNHDA and CDR2 SQIVND (reference sequence). Trimming cost V 7 bases and J 1 base; bases outside gene matches: 4. CDR3 length equals 14 residues. The CDR3 coding sequence is TGTGCCAGTACCGAACAGGGGTCTGGAAACACCATATATTTT. This sequence encodes CASTEQGSGNTIYF.

The chain uses TRBV12-3 or TRBV12-4 and TRBJ2-1, with D possibly matching TRBD1 (5 bases). V lost 5 bases, J lost 6 bases, and 11 bases lay in between. This CDR3 is built from 13 residues. The CDR3 protein is CASSPAGPNEQFF. The CDR3 DNA is TGTGCCAGCAGTCCGGCAGGGCCCAATGAGCAGTTCTTC.

The CDR3 sequence is CAISVGDRGQNKQFF. CDR3 DNA sequence: TGTGCCATCAGTGTTGGGGACAGGGGGCAGAATAAGCAGTTCTTC. The V gene is TRBV10-3, the J gene TRBJ2-1; 12 bases are a match to TRBD1. The CDR3 contains 15 residues. Per germline, CDR1 ENHRY and CDR2 SYGVKD. The trim removed 4 bases at V and 11 bases at J, leaving 9 bases unmatched.

The chain links TRBV30 to TRBJ2-1; TRBD1 matches 8 bases. Per the germline V gene, CDR1 is GTSNPN and CDR2 is SVGIG (reference sequence). The V and J ends lost 0 bases and 10 bases, in that order; junction bases with no gene match: 14. There are 16 residues in the CDR3. The CDR3 loop reads CAWSVLETGASHEQFF. In nucleotides, the CDR3 is TGTGCCTGGAGTGTACTGGAGACAGGGGCCTCCCACGAGCAGTTCTTC.

The chain carries TRBV21-1 and TRBJ2-7; the DNA was not used to check the table's D call, TRBD1. TRBV21-1 is listed as a pseudogene. The CDR3 covers 13 residues. CDR3 bases: TGTGCCAGCAGCAACAGGGGATGGTACGAGCAGTACTTC. Its translation is CASSNRGWYEQYF.

This clone came up once. The CDR3 spells CASSWTSGTGELFF. DNA of the CDR3: TGTGCCAGTAGTTGGACTAGCGGCACCGGGGAGCTGTTTTTT. This chain links TRBV19 with TRBJ2-2, with 10 positions matching TRBD2. Germline assignment: CDR1 LNHDA and CDR2 SQIVND (reference sequence). The J segment lost 4 bases and the V segment lost 5 bases, leaving 1 base of the junction unmatched. CDR3 length equals 14 residues.

This CDR3 reads CASSLFTGLEGEQFF. The CDR3 DNA follows: TGTGCCAGCTCACTGTTTACGGGACTAGAGGGTGAGCAGTTCTTC. This chain connects TRBV18 to TRBJ2-1; TRBD2 agrees at 8 bases. Losses at the gene ends were 4 bases for V and 9 bases for J; bases not matched to a gene: 11. The CDR3 has 15 amino acids. Germline loops: CDR1 KGHSH, CDR2 LQKENI. Full variable domain (remainder filled in from reference TRBV18 and TRBJ2-1): NAGVMQNPRHLVRRRGQEARLRCSPMKGHSHVYWYRQLPEEGLKFMVYLQKENIIDESGMPKERFSAEFPKEGPSILRIQQVVRGDSAAYFCASSLFTGLEGEQFFGPGTRLTVL.

V and J are TRBV2 and TRBJ2-1; possible D gene TRBD1, 6 bases. The CDR3 spans 13 residues. V lost 3 bases, J lost 8 bases, and 11 bases lay in between. Germline-derived CDR1 and CDR2 are SNHLY and FYNNEI. DNA for the CDR3: TGTGCCAGCAGTGATACAGGGTTTCATGAGCAGTTCTTC. It codes for CASSDTGFHEQFF.

V usage is TRBV28 and J usage is TRBJ1-4; D is perhaps TRBD1 (5 bases). The germline V gene encodes CDR1 MDHEN and CDR2 SYDVKM. Trimming removed 2 bases from V and 5 bases from J, with 12 bases in between. The CDR3 sequence is 15 residues long. For the CDR3, the DNA is TGTGCCAGCAGTTTACTCGGGGGAGGGAATGAAAAACTGTTTTTT. It specifies CASSLLGGGNEKLFF.

The chain couples TRBV13 to TRBJ2-3; D is perhaps TRBD2 (5 bases). The CDR3 runs to 15 residues. Germline values: CDR1 PRHDT, CDR2 FYEKMQ (reference sequence). V was pared by 5 bases and J by 0 bases, with 12 bases between. The CDR3 loop is CASSPPAVSTDTQYF. The DNA for the CDR3 is TGTGCCAGCAGCCCGCCAGCGGTGAGCACAGATACGCAGTATTTT.

On this clone: Within the sample, other DNA sequences also encode this same CDR3. The chain uses TRBV12-3 or TRBV12-4 and TRBJ2-3; unclear D gene. Trimming pared 2 bases from V and 3 bases from J, leaving 3 bases between. The CDR3 spans 12 residues. Here the CDR3 DNA reads TGTGCCAGCAGTTTATCGACAGATACGCAGTATTTT. Protein product: CASSLSTDTQYF.

The rearrangement links TRBV3-1 (or the pseudogene TRBV3-2) to TRBJ2-2; D unresolved. V was clipped by 4 bases and J by 11 bases, with 8 bases between them. Germline-derived CDR1 and CDR2 are LGHDT and YNNKEL (reference sequence). This CDR3 is built from 11 residues. The CDR3 DNA follows: TGTGCCAGCAGCCGACAATCCGAGCTGTTTTTT. Its protein is CASSRQSELFF.

The chain is built from TRBV7-9 and TRBJ2-5, with D tentatively TRBD1 (5 bases). The germline V and J ends were trimmed by 6 bases and 1 base, with 12 bases remaining between them. The V gene's germline CDR1 is SEHNR and CDR2 FQNEAQ (reference sequence). This CDR3 has 14 amino acids. This chain's CDR3 is CASSQGVTQETQYF. In DNA, the CDR3 is TGTGCCAGCAGTCAGGGTGTGACCCAAGAGACCCAGTACTTC.

The genes are TRBV19 and TRBJ2-1, with unresolved D. Trimming took 7 bases from V and 5 from J, leaving 18 bases between them. Per germline, CDR1 LNHDA and CDR2 SQIVND (reference sequence). This CDR3 has 15 residues. The CDR3 here is CASTSAEKVHNEQFF. CDR3 sequence (DNA): TGTGCCAGTACATCGGCGGAAAAAGTCCACAATGAGCAGTTCTTC.

CDR3 sequence reads: CASSLNGQGGGELFF. For the CDR3, the DNA is TGTGCCAGCAGCTTAAATGGACAGGGGGGCGGGGAGCTGTTTTTT. The chain carries TRBV7-3 and TRBJ2-2; 10 nucleotides line up with TRBD1. J was trimmed by 7 bases and V by 1 base; bases with no gene match: 3. The CDR3 runs to 15 residues. Per the germline V gene, CDR1 is SGHTA and CDR2 is FQGTGA.

The rearrangement joins TRBV1 to TRBJ1-6; TRBD1 is the table's D call and was not checked against the DNA. TRBV1 represents a pseudogene. This CDR3 spans 15 amino acids. The CDR3 loop reads CTSNPDRGRNSPLHF. As DNA, the CDR3 is TGCACCAGCAACCCGGACAGGGGACGGAATTCACCCCTCCACTTT.

This sequence joins TRBV28 and TRBJ1-4, with D possibly being TRBD1 (6 bases). The CDR3 consists of 15 residues. Looked up from germline, CDR1 is MDHEN and CDR2 is SYDVKM. Trimming pared 5 bases from V and 1 base from J, leaving 11 bases between. Here the CDR3 DNA reads TGTGCCAGCAGTACGTTCAGGGGAACTAATGAAAAACTGTTTTTT. Protein: CASSTFRGTNEKLFF. Combining the CDR3 with reference TRBV28 and TRBJ1-4 gives the whole variable domain DVKVTQSSRYLVKRTGEKVFLECVQDMDHENMFWYRQDPGLGLRLIYFSYDVKMKEKGDIPEGYSVSREKKERFSLILESASTNQTSMYLCASSTFRGTNEKLFFGSGTQLSVL.

The chain uses TRBV7-2 and TRBJ2-2; 9 nucleotides align to TRBD2. V gave up 5 bases and J gave up 5 bases; unmatched junction bases: 9. Germline values: CDR1 SGHTA, CDR2 FQGNSA. The CDR3 spans 16 residues. The CDR3 nucleotides are TGTGCCAGCAGCCCGCAGCCGGGACTAGCAACCGGGGAGCTGTTTTTT. Translation: CASSPQPGLATGELFF.